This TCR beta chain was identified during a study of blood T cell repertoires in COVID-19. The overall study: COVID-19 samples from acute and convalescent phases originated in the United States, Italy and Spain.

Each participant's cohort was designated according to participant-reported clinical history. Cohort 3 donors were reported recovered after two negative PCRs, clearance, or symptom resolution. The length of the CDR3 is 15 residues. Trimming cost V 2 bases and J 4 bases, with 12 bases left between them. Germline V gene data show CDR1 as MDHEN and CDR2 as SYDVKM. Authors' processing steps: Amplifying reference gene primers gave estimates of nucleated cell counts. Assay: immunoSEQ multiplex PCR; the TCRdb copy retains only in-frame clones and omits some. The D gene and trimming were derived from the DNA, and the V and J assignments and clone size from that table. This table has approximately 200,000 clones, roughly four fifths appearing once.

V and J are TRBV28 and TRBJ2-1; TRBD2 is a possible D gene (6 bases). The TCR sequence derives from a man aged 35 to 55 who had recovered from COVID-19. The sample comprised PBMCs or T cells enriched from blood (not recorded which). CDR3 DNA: TGTGCCAGCAGTTTAATCGGGAGCGGATACAATGAGCAGTTCTTC. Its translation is CASSLIGSGYNEQFF.